The TCR beta chain described here comes from a study of shared clonotypes between healthy human individuals. In the case of this clone: A read error may account for a junction end that differs from germline.

The CD4+ fraction was divided into a CD45RA+ naive subset and a CD45RA-negative memory subset. Only in-frame clones appear in the TCRdb table, and some are missing; sequencing was by immunoSEQ multiplex PCR. The data show approximately 720,000 clones, 72% seen once. This receptor was obtained from a woman aged 30 to 39 in good health. The sample consisted of memory CD4+ T cells sorted from blood. Subset in this sample: CD45RA-negative fraction.

The CDR3 DNA follows: TGTGCCAGCAGTTACTCCCGTGATCCCCCCTACGAGCAGTACTTC. It codes for CASSYSRDPPYEQYF. The chain couples TRBV10-3 to TRBJ2-7; D ambiguous. This CDR3 has 15 amino acids. Germline V lookup: CDR1 ENHRY, CDR2 SYGVKD.